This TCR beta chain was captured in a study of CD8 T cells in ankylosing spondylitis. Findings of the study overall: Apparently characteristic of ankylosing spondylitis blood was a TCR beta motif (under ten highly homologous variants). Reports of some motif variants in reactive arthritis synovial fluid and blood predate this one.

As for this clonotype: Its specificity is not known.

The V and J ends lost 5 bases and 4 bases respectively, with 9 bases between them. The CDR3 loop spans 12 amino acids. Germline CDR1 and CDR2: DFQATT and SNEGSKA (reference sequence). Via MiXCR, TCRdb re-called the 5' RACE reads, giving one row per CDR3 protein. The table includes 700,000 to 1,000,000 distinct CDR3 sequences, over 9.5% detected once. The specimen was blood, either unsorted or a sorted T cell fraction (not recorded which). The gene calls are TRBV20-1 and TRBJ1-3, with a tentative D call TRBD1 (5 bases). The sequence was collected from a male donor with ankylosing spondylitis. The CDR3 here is CSAGGYGNTIYF. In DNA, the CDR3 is TGCAGTGCTGGGGGTTACGGAAACACCATATATTTT.